Below are 21 T cell receptor beta chains sequenced from a single sample in a study of T cells in Graves' hyperthyroidism and ophthalmopathy. The investigators amplified TCR beta CDR3 regions from RNA transcripts. The TCR CDR3 first-round RT-PCR relied on the HTBI primer set. Via MiXCR, TCRdb re-called the multiplex PCR reads, giving one row per CDR3 protein. The table shows about 570,000 distinct CDR3 sequences, with 14% occurring only once. The sequencing sample was made of blood. The receptors stem from a woman aged 40-49 years with Graves' hyperthyroidism.

The gene calls are TRBV19 and TRBJ2-2; tentatively, D is TRBD1 (5 bases). CDR1 is LNHDA and CDR2 is SQIVND in the germline V gene (reference sequence). This CDR3 region has 15 residues. Deletions cut 3 bases from V and 5 bases from J, with 13 bases between. CDR3 sequence: CASSIWGRRTGELFF. The CDR3 DNA reads TGTGCCAGTAGTATTTGGGGCAGACGGACCGGGGAGCTGTTTTTT. The variable domain in full, with the rest retrieved from reference TRBV19 and TRBJ2-2, is DGGITQSPKYLFRKEGQNVTLSCEQNLNHDAMYWYRQDPGQGLRLIYYSQIVNDFQKGDIAEGYSVSREKKESFPLTVTSAQKNPTAFYLCASSIWGRRTGELFFGEGSRLTVL.

There are many counts of this clonotype. V gene TRBV3-1 combines with J gene TRBJ2-7, with 11 bases aligning to TRBD2. The CDR3 has 16 amino acids. From germline, CDR1 is LGHDT and CDR2 YNNKEL (reference sequence). V lost 0 bases to trimming and J lost 2 bases; unmatched junction nucleotides: 3. The CDR3: CASSQDTSGSAYEQYF. The DNA for the CDR3 is TGTGCCAGCAGCCAAGACACTAGCGGGAGTGCCTACGAGCAGTACTTC.

This clonotype was seen repeatedly, ten times or more. CDR3 protein: CSAPRWGRVWETQYF. In DNA, the CDR3 is TGCAGTGCCCCTCGTTGGGGCAGGGTGTGGGAGACCCAGTACTTC. The chain combines TRBV20-1 with TRBJ2-5, with D perhaps TRBD1 (5 bases). The CDR3 extends over 15 amino acids. Trimming left V 6 bases short and J 5 bases short, with 22 bases between. Germline V gives CDR1 DFQATT, CDR2 SNEGSKA (reference sequence).

This clonotype was seen more than once but under ten times. The chain has TRBV7-3 and TRBJ1-2, with 9 nucleotides matching TRBD1. Germline V gene sequence: CDR1 SGHTA, CDR2 FQGTGA. The CDR3 is 15 residues long. Unmatched junction bases numbered 8, after V lost 4 bases and J lost 5 bases. The CDR3 region is CASSSGQGKSYGYTF. The CDR3, as DNA: TGTGCCAGCAGCTCGGGACAGGGAAAGTCTTATGGCTACACCTTC.

This clonotype showed up many times. This chain joins TRBV5-1 and TRBJ2-7; D perhaps matches TRBD1 (5 bases). Germline CDR1 is SGHRS and CDR2 is YFSETQ. The CDR3 loop spans 14 amino acids. The V end lost 4 bases, the J end lost 0 bases, and 11 bases lay between the germline ends. CDR3 coding DNA: TGCGCCAGCAGCCTGGACACTTACTCCTACGAGCAGTACTTC. Translated, it gives CASSLDTYSYEQYF.

With regard to this clonotype: This may stem from a read error, because a much larger clone lies one nucleotide away. The V call is TRBV15, the J call TRBJ1-1; TRBD1 agrees at 7 bases. V gave up 5 bases and J gave up 5 bases; unmatched junction bases: 2. Germline CDR1 is LNHNV and CDR2 is YYDKDF (reference sequence). This CDR3 has 12 amino acids. CDR3 amino acids: CATSPTGTEAFF. CDR3 sequence (DNA): TGTGCCACCAGCCCGACAGGGACTGAAGCTTTCTTT.

At least ten counts were recorded for this clonotype. This chain joins TRBV28 and TRBJ2-1, with 13 positions matching TRBD2. From germline, CDR1 is MDHEN and CDR2 SYDVKM. CDR3 length: 17 amino acids. V lost 5 bases, J lost 7 bases, and 11 bases stayed unmatched. The CDR3 here is CASSGLAGASRVNEQFF. The CDR3 DNA reads as TGTGCCAGCAGTGGACTAGCGGGAGCGTCGCGAGTTAATGAGCAGTTCTTC.

The chain joins TRBV14 to TRBJ1-1, with D possibly TRBD1 on 6 matching bases. Germline values: CDR1 SGHDN, CDR2 FVKESK. CDR3 length: 17 residues. V was clipped by 3 bases and J by 0 bases, with 17 bases between them. CDR3 protein: CASSHSRTVILNTEAFF. CDR3 nucleotides: TGTGCCAGCAGCCATTCCCGGACAGTGATATTGAACACTGAAGCTTTCTTT.

This clonotype was seen ten or more times. This CDR3 is CASTRLGGAEAFF. The CDR3 bases are TGTGCCAGCACCAGACTGGGGGGCGCTGAAGCTTTCTTT. This chain joins TRBV12-3 or TRBV12-4 and TRBJ1-1; possible D gene TRBD1, 6 bases. CDR3 size: 13 residues. V lost 7 bases and J lost 6, with 15 bases in between.

This chain links TRBV7-9 with TRBJ2-1; a weak D match, TRBD1 (6 bases). The CDR3 sequence is 18 residues long. Germline V CDR1 and CDR2: SEHNR, FQNEAQ (reference sequence). Trimming cost V 6 bases and J 0 bases, with 21 bases left between them. The CDR3 nucleotides read TGTGCCAGCAGGTATCTAACAGGGCCCCTGAGCTCCTACAATGAGCAGTTCTTC. It translates to CASRYLTGPLSSYNEQFF.

This clonotype was counted at least ten times. This chain links TRBV28 with TRBJ2-7; 8 bases agree with TRBD2. V shed 6 bases and J 0 bases; nucleotides not matched to a gene: 7. CDR1 is MDHEN and CDR2 is SYDVKM in the germline V gene. CDR3 length: 15 amino acids. CDR3 DNA: TGTGCCAGCAGCCTGACTAGCGTCGGCTCCTACGAGCAGTACTTC. This gives the protein CASSLTSVGSYEQYF.

The rearrangement links TRBV18 to TRBJ2-5; TRBD1 aligns across 8 bases. The CDR3 contains 15 residues. Germline values: CDR1 KGHSH, CDR2 LQKENI. J was trimmed by 4 bases and V by 0 bases; bases with no gene match: 4. CDR3 DNA sequence: TGTGCCAGCTCACCACCTAGCAGGGGGCGAGAGACCCAGTACTTC. Its protein is CASSPPSRGRETQYF.

The CDR3 sequence: CSVEVNFQETQYF. In DNA, the CDR3 is TGCAGCGTTGAAGTAAACTTCCAAGAGACCCAGTACTTC. The chain uses TRBV29-1 and TRBJ2-5; D unresolved. This CDR3 comprises 13 residues. The V gene lost 1 base and the J gene lost 1 base, with 7 bases spanning the gap. Germline values: CDR1 SQVTM, CDR2 ANQGSEA.

There are a few counts of this clonotype. The genes are TRBV5-5 and TRBJ2-5, with no clear D. The CDR3 totals 15 residues. V lost 0 bases to trimming and J lost 1 base, with 10 bases between them. Germline CDR1 and CDR2: SGHKS and YYEKEE (reference sequence). The chain's CDR3 is CASSLEGITQETQYF. The CDR3 region has the DNA TGTGCCAGCAGCTTGGAGGGCATAACCCAAGAGACCCAGTACTTC.

The table lists this clonotype with many counts. This chain uses TRBV7-2 with TRBJ2-7; no definite D call. Germline CDR1 reads SGHTA; CDR2 reads FQGNSA. The V gene lost 2 bases and the J gene lost 2 bases, with 10 bases spanning the gap. This CDR3 spans 14 amino acids. The CDR3 loop reads CASSLIGFPYEQYF. The CDR3 DNA reads as TGTGCCAGCAGCTTAATAGGGTTCCCCTACGAGCAGTACTTC.

The chain recombines TRBV11-3 with TRBJ2-1, with D perhaps matching TRBD1 or TRBD2 (5 bases each). This CDR3 has 15 residues. V lost 5 bases, J lost 7 bases, and 18 bases lay in between. Germline V gene sequence: CDR1 SGHNT, CDR2 YENEEA. CDR3 sequence reads: CASSTPDGARNEQFF. DNA for the CDR3: TGTGCCAGCAGCACTCCAGACGGGGCCAGGAATGAGCAGTTCTTC.

Ten or more counts support this clonotype. This sequence joins TRBV2 and TRBJ1-1, with TRBD1 matching over 7 bases. The CDR3 is made up of 13 amino acids. Germline CDR1 reads SNHLY; CDR2 reads FYNNEI. Trimming removed 10 bases from V and 0 bases from J; junction bases left unmatched: 5. The CDR3 bases are TGTGCCACCAGGGGGTTTTTGAACACTGAAGCTTTCTTT. Translation gives CATRGFLNTEAFF.

This chain uses TRBV28 with TRBJ2-7; D is unresolved. CDR1 and CDR2 from the germline V gene are MDHEN and SYDVKM. The germline V and J ends were trimmed by 7 bases and 2 bases, with 12 bases remaining between them. The CDR3 consists of 13 residues. The chain's CDR3 is CASKVGQPYEQYF. CDR3 nucleotides: TGTGCCAGCAAGGTAGGGCAGCCCTACGAGCAGTACTTC.

This clonotype has ten or more counts. V is TRBV20-1 and J is TRBJ2-3; 10 bases are shared with TRBD2. The germline CDR1 and CDR2 sequences are DFQATT and SNEGSKA (reference sequence). Trimming took 5 bases from V and 0 from J; bases not matched to a gene: 8. The length of the CDR3 is 16 residues. CDR3 in amino acids: CSASTLAGASTDTQYF. As DNA, the CDR3 is TGCAGTGCTTCAACTCTAGCGGGGGCTAGCACAGATACGCAGTATTTT.

Many counts were recorded for this clonotype. V is TRBV20-1 and J is TRBJ2-7; 8 bases agree with TRBD1. Germline CDR1 reads DFQATT; CDR2 reads SNEGSKA (reference sequence). This CDR3 is 13 amino acids long. Germline trimming cut 5 bases from V and 6 bases from J; bases unmatched to any gene: 9. CDR3 protein: CSADRTGKFEQYF. The CDR3 region has the DNA TGCAGTGCTGATCGGACAGGGAAGTTCGAGCAGTACTTC.

The chain has TRBV19 and TRBJ2-1; weak D call: TRBD1 (6 bases). This CDR3 spans 15 amino acids. V lost 4 bases, J lost 6 bases, and 16 bases lay in between. Germline values: CDR1 LNHDA, CDR2 SQIVND (reference sequence). The CDR3, as DNA: TGTGCCAGTAGTACGCCCAGGGGCGTCTCCAATGAGCAGTTCTTC. Its protein product is CASSTPRGVSNEQFF. Supplemented by reference TRBV19 and TRBJ2-1, the full variable domain reads DGGITQSPKYLFRKEGQNVTLSCEQNLNHDAMYWYRQDPGQGLRLIYYSQIVNDFQKGDIAEGYSVSREKKESFPLTVTSAQKNPTAFYLCASSTPRGVSNEQFFGPGTRLTVL.